The T cell receptor (beta chain) described here comes from a study of response to subunit inactivated influenza vaccine. As to this clonotype: Its antigen remains unidentified.

TCRdb reprocessed the RT-PCR reads via MiXCR and lists one record per CDR3 protein. The data hold roughly 700,000 distinct CDR3 sequences, with around 14% observed a single time. Study outcomes and limitations: A suggestion made by the authors is that each seasonal influenza vaccination recruits few new T cells.

Sequenced here: PBMCs from blood, sampled about 11 days after vaccination. The source of this sequence is a man over 45 who received an inactivated influenza vaccine.

The CDR3 DNA reads TGTGCCAGCAGCTCCCCAGTGGGGACAGGGGAGGAAGAGACCCAGTACTTC. Translating it yields CASSSPVGTGEEETQYF. The chain joins TRBV28 to TRBJ2-5, with 10 nucleotides matching TRBD1. Germline loops: CDR1 MDHEN, CDR2 SYDVKM. The trim removed 6 bases at V and 3 bases at J, leaving 13 bases unmatched. The CDR3 covers 17 residues. The whole variable domain, remainder taken from reference TRBV28 and TRBJ2-5, is DVKVTQSSRYLVKRTGEKVFLECVQDMDHENMFWYRQDPGLGLRLIYFSYDVKMKEKGDIPEGYSVSREKKERFSLILESASTNQTSMYLCASSSPVGTGEEETQYFGPGTRLLVL.